These T cell receptor beta chains were read from a single sample in a study of blood T cell repertoires in COVID-19. Libraries were prepared by immunoSEQ multiplex PCR; TCRdb keeps only in-frame clonotypes and omits some of them. The sample contains 64,000 or so clones, 70% to 85% of which appear only once. Sequencing was done on a sample of peripheral blood. The receptors were gathered from a human donor in a cohort sampled during active COVID-19. The CDR3 runs from the conserved cysteine through the conserved F or W. D genes are given only for firm matches. A row's size may be missing; if present it is once, few, many or a size class.

v_call	d_call	j_call	clone_size	cdr3_nt	cdr3_aa
TRBV28	-	TRBJ2-7	-	TGTGCCAGCAGTTCTCCGGGACTTACCTACGAGCAGTACTTC	CASSSPGLTYEQYF
TRBV10-1	-	TRBJ1-1	-	TGCGCCAGCAGTGATGCGGGAACTGAAGCTTTCTTT	CASSDAGTEAFF
TRBV12-3/TRBV12-4	TRBD2	TRBJ2-1	few	TGTGCCAGCAGCCCCGGGAGGCTCAATGAGCAGTTCTTC	CASSPGRLNEQFF
TRBV5-6	-	TRBJ2-2	-	TGTGCCAGCAGCCCCGACAGGCAGAACACCGGGGAGCTGTTTTTT	CASSPDRQNTGELFF
TRBV24-1	TRBD2	TRBJ2-2	-	TGTGCCACCCGCGGGGCTAGCGGGAGTTCCGGGGAGCTGTTTTTT	CATRGASGSSGELFF
TRBV5-4	-	TRBJ2-7	-	TGTGCCAGCAGCTTATTTATAGCGGACTCCTACGAGCAGTACTTC	CASSLFIADSYEQYF
TRBV18	-	TRBJ1-2	many	TGTGCCAGCTCACCATTCATTCGGGAGGGCTACACCTTC	CASSPFIREGYTF
TRBV10-3	-	TRBJ2-1	-	TGTGCCATCAGTGAGCCAGGAGAGGGAGGCAATGAGCAGTTCTTC	CAISEPGEGGNEQFF
TRBV5-4	TRBD2	TRBJ2-7	-	TGTGCCAGCAGCTTAGGACTAGCGGGGGTCCCCTACGAGCAGTACTTC	CASSLGLAGVPYEQYF
TRBV19	TRBD1	TRBJ2-7	few	TGTGCCAGTAGTATAGGGACAGGGCTCGAGCAGTACTTC	CASSIGTGLEQYF
TRBV5-6	-	TRBJ2-7	once	TGTGCCAGCAGCTCTATCGTCGGACTCTACGAGCAGTACTTC	CASSSIVGLYEQYF
TRBV4-1	TRBD2	TRBJ2-7	-	TGCGCCAGCAGCCCACTCGGGGCGGGAGAGGACTCCTACGAGCAGTACTTC	CASSPLGAGEDSYEQYF
TRBV19	-	TRBJ1-1	-	TGTGCCAGTAGTTGGAGGGTTTTGTACACTGAAGCTTTCTTT	CASSWRVLYTEAFF
TRBV1	-	TRBJ2-1	-	TGCACCAGCCTAACCCGGGGTTACTCCTACAATGAGCAGTTCTTC	CTSLTRGYSYNEQFF
TRBV28	TRBD2	TRBJ2-2	-	TGTGCCAGCATTCCTAGCGGCTATTGGGGGACCGGGGAGCTGTTTTTT	CASIPSGYWGTGELFF
TRBV18	-	TRBJ2-4	-	TGTGCCAGCTCACCACGAGACGTGGGGCGGAAAAACATTCAGTACTTC	CASSPRDVGRKNIQYF